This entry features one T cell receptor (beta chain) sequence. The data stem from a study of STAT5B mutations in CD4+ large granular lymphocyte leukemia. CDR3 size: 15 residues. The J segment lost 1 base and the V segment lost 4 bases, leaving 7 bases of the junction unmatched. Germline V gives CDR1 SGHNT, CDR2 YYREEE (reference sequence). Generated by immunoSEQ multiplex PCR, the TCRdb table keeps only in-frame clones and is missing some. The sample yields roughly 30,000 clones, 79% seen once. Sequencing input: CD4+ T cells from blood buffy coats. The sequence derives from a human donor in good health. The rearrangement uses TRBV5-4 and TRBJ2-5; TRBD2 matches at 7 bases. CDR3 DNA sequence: TGTGCCAGCAGCCAGACCAGCGGGACCCAAGAGACCCAGTACTTC. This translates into CASSQTSGTQETQYF.